A single sample gave rise to the 9 T cell receptor beta chains below, sequenced in a study of cytomegalovirus exposure and HLA in healthy donors. PCR employed 60 Vbeta and 13 Jbeta primers. Method: immunoSEQ multiplex PCR; TCRdb's copy keeps in-frame clones and lacks some. The table lists 130,000 or so clones. Sequencing used PBMCs. These receptors originate from a woman under 30 in good health and CMV-seronegative.

The chain couples TRBV7-2 to TRBJ1-3, with unresolved D. The germline V and J ends were trimmed by 1 base and 0 bases, with 13 bases remaining between them. CDR3 length equals 17 residues. The V gene's germline CDR1 is SGHTA and CDR2 FQGNSA. CDR3 nucleotide sequence: TGTGCCAGCAGCTTAGGTCTCCGTCTTAGCTCTGGAAACACCATATATTTT. Translated, it gives CASSLGLRLSSGNTIYF.

The chain is built from TRBV6-5 and TRBJ1-2; TRBD1 matches 8 bases. CDR1 and CDR2 from the germline V gene are MNHEY and SVGAGI. The CDR3 extends over 14 amino acids. The V and J ends lost 5 bases and 4 bases, in that order; junction bases with no gene match: 6. Here the CDR3 reads CASSRDRSSYGYTF. CDR3 bases: TGTGCCAGCAGTCGGGACAGGAGCAGCTATGGCTACACCTTC.

J is TRBJ1-5 and V is TRBV1; the D call TRBD1 from the table was never checked on the DNA. TRBV1 is a pseudogene segment. CDR3 size: 17 residues. The CDR3 loop reads CTSSLGSGDKSNQPQHF. The CDR3 nucleotides are TGCACCAGCAGCTTGGGGTCCGGGGACAAGAGCAATCAGCCCCAGCATTTT.

This chain uses TRBV7-9 with TRBJ1-2; 7 bases align to TRBD1. The CDR3 is 13 residues long. The junction had 8 bases not matched to a gene; V was cut back by 5 bases and J by 8 bases. Germline V gene data show CDR1 as SEHNR and CDR2 as FQNEAQ (reference sequence). The CDR3 spells CASSPQTGNGYTF. Here the CDR3 DNA reads TGTGCCAGCAGCCCCCAGACAGGGAACGGCTACACCTTC.

This chain joins TRBV11-2 and TRBJ2-5, with a tentative D call TRBD1 (6 bases). Looked up from germline, CDR1 is SGHAT and CDR2 is FQNNGV. This CDR3 region has 15 residues. With 2 bases removed from V and 2 bases from J, the gap between germline ends came to 12 bases. CDR3 loop: CASSLYGQIQETQYF. The CDR3 DNA reads as TGTGCCAGCAGCTTATACGGACAGATTCAAGAGACCCAGTACTTC. The full variable domain, completed using reference TRBV11-2 and TRBJ2-5, is EAGVAQSPRYKIIEKRQSVAFWCNPISGHATLYWYQQILGQGPKLLIQFQNNGVVDDSQLPKDRFSAERLKGVDSTLKIQPAKLEDSAVYLCASSLYGQIQETQYFGPGTRLLVL.

The chain couples TRBV9 to TRBJ2-3; TRBD1 matches at 12 bases. Germline V gene data show CDR1 as SGDLS and CDR2 as YYNGEE. CDR3 size: 16 residues. The V gene end was trimmed by 2 bases and the J gene end by 5 bases; junction bases not matched to a gene: 6. The DNA for the CDR3 is TGTGCCAGCAGCGTGGCGGGACAGGGGGCTGTAGATACGCAGTATTTT. Its translation is CASSVAGQGAVDTQYF.

The chain links TRBV28 to TRBJ2-3; TRBD1 matches 7 bases. J was trimmed by 3 bases and V by 4 bases; bases with no gene match: 4. Germline V gives CDR1 MDHEN, CDR2 SYDVKM. The CDR3 spans 14 residues. The chain's CDR3 is CASSSRTGTDTQYF. The DNA of the CDR3 is TGTGCCAGCAGTTCTCGGACAGGTACAGATACGCAGTATTTT.

This chain connects TRBV6-1 to TRBJ2-2, with no clear D. This CDR3 is 15 amino acids long. V was trimmed by 7 bases and J by 1 base, leaving 13 bases between them. Germline CDR1 MNHNS, CDR2 SASEGT. As DNA, the CDR3 is TGTGCCAGCATTACATCCTCCGAGAACACCGGGGAGCTGTTTTTT. Protein: CASITSSENTGELFF.

This rearrangement joins TRBV2 to TRBJ2-1; a possible D gene is TRBD2 (5 bases). Germline V CDR1 and CDR2: SNHLY, FYNNEI. Trimming took 3 bases from V and 6 from J, leaving 9 bases between them. CDR3 length equals 13 residues. The CDR3 sequence is CASSDLAGNEQFF. The CDR3 DNA reads TGTGCCAGCAGTGACCTCGCGGGCAATGAGCAGTTCTTC. The variable domain in full, with the rest retrieved from reference TRBV2 and TRBJ2-1, is EPEVTQTPSHQVTQMGQEVILRCVPISNHLYFYWYRQILGQKVEFLVSFYNNEISEKSEIFDDQFSVERPDGSNFTLKIRSTKLEDSAMYFCASSDLAGNEQFFGPGTRLTVL.